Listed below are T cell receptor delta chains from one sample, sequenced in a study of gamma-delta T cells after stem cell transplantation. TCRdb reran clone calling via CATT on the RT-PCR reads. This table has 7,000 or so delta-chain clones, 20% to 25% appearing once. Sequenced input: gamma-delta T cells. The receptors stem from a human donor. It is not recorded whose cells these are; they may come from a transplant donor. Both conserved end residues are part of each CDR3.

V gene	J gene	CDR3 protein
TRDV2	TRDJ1	CACDTVTIGGYELPLKLIF
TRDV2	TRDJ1	CACDTVPHTGGYSSGTDKLIF
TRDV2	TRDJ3	CACDTVDMGTWDTRQMFF
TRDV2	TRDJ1	CACDSAGGSPDTDKLIF
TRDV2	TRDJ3	CACDTASWGIPRTWDTRQMFF
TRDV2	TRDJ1	CACDTVSGMGGDGTDKLIF
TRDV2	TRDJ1	CACDPLLGDTTDKLIF
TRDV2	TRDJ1	CACDVTGGYAYTDKLIF
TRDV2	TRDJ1	CACDPVTGGYKDTDKLIF
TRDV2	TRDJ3	CACDSPLGASSWDTRQMFF
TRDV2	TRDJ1	CALGLYCLYTDKLIF
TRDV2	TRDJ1	CACDKIGDIRDKLIF
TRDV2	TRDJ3	CACDAVLGDTLLARDTRQMFF
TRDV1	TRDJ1	CALGDPAVLPTLYWGIRGGTDKLIF
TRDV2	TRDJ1	CACDRGFGVRTDKLIF
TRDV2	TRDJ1	CACKGLDPHTDKLIF
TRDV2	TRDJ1	CACDTLLGDSGTRNTDKLIF
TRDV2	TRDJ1	CACDPLGASYTDKLIF
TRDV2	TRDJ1	CACDSVLGVHTDKLIF
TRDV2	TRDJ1	CACDNLLGDTPHTDKLIF
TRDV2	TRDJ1	CACDTLGDTRMEDKLIF
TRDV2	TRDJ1	CACDKKAFHRGAGKRDKLIF
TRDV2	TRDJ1	CACDTVGWKGGKLIF
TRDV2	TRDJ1	CACDSLLGDKNKLIF
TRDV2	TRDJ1	CACDGMGDTASTDKLIF
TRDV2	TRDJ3	CACDVVLGDRSSWDTRQMFF
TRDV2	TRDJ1	CACDTLLWGVNTDKLIF
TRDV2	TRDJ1	CACEPLGDTKLIF
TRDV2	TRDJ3	CACDTWGLGDTRPSWDTRQMFF
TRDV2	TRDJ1	CACDTAAGGYAGYTDKLIF
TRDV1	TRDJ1	CALGEILPFRTGGYVESKLIF
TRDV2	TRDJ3	CACDTYTGGRNSWDTRQMFF
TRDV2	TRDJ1	CACDTLGAKGYTDKLIF
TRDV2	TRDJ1	CACDAIRSYTDKLIF
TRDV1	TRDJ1	CALGEWLPYPLLGDTPYTDKLIF
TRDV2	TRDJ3	CACDTLGDTKSSWDTRQMFF
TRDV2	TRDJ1	CACDALKGNTDKLIF
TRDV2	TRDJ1	CACDTWGIQDKLIF
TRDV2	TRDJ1	CACDTLRQTDDKLIF
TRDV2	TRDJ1	CACDTLGDTWRADKLIF
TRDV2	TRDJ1	CACDTAFLGDTALGRDDKLIF
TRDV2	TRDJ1	CACDTVGTRDKLIF